Listed below are T cell receptor beta chains from one sample, sequenced in a study of blood T cell repertoires in COVID-19. Method: immunoSEQ multiplex PCR; TCRdb's copy keeps in-frame clones and lacks some. This sample has about 48,000 clones, with roughly nine tenths found just once. Sample: PBMCs or T cells enriched from blood (not recorded which). All receptors come from a woman in her fifties or sixties who had recovered from COVID-19. Each CDR3 is given with its conserved first and last residue. The D gene is left open where the match is weak. Only part of the rows carry a size: once, few, many, or a class if the clone is expanded.

J gene | clone size | D gene | V gene | CDR3 protein | CDR3 DNA
TRBJ2-7 | NA | NA | TRBV18 | CASSPLVGVVYEQYF | TGTGCCAGCTCACCGCTGGTAGGGGTAGTCTACGAGCAGTACTTC
TRBJ2-1 | NA | NA | TRBV6-5 | CASTRQGGEYNEQFF | TGTGCCAGCACTAGACAGGGCGGGGAATACAATGAGCAGTTCTTC
TRBJ2-1 | NA | NA | TRBV19 | CATRGRVGNEQFF | TGTGCCACCCGCGGCAGGGTGGGGAATGAGCAGTTCTTC
TRBJ1-4 | NA | NA | TRBV9 | CASSVGAEKLFF | TGTGCCAGCAGCGTAGGGGCCGAAAAACTGTTTTTT
TRBJ1-5 | few | NA | TRBV11-2 | CASSLVQGSNQPQHF | TGTGCCAGCAGCTTAGTGCAGGGGAGCAATCAGCCCCAGCATTTT
TRBJ1-2 | few | NA | TRBV7-8 | CASSLFNSPYGYTF | TGTGCCAGCAGCTTATTCAACAGTCCCTATGGCTACACCTTC
TRBJ1-1 | NA | NA | TRBV29-1 | CSVRTTGPNTEAFF | TGCAGCGTTCGCACCACAGGGCCGAACACTGAAGCTTTCTTT
TRBJ2-3 | NA | NA | TRBV5-4 | CASSLAGGGTDTQYF | TGTGCCAGCAGCTTGGCAGGGGGAGGTACAGATACGCAGTATTTT
TRBJ1-1 | few | NA | TRBV9 | CASSVVQVGNTEAFF | TGTGCCAGCAGCGTAGTTCAGGTGGGGAACACTGAAGCTTTCTTT
TRBJ2-7 | NA | NA | TRBV7-2 | CASSVQQGIGAYEQYF | TGTGCCAGCAGCGTCCAACAGGGAATAGGGGCCTACGAGCAGTACTTC
TRBJ1-5 | NA | NA | TRBV7-8 | CASSLDGEGRGDQPQHF | TGTGCCAGCAGCTTAGATGGTGAAGGACGGGGTGATCAGCCCCAGCATTTT
TRBJ2-2 | NA | NA | TRBV15 | CATSSSGSERQTGELFF | TGTGCCACCAGCTCCAGTGGTTCGGAGAGGCAAACCGGGGAGCTGTTTTTT
TRBJ2-7 | NA | TRBD2 | TRBV2 | CASSGTSGVYEQYF | TGTGCCAGCAGTGGGACTAGCGGGGTCTACGAGCAGTACTTC
TRBJ2-1 | once | NA | TRBV7-3 | CASSLSRNEQFF | TGTGCCAGCAGCTTAAGTCGTAATGAGCAGTTCTTC
TRBJ2-5 | NA | TRBD1 | TRBV7-2 | CASSRQGAQETQYF | TGTGCCAGCAGCAGACAGGGGGCTCAAGAGACCCAGTACTTC
TRBJ2-2 | NA | TRBD1 | TRBV28 | CASRYRTGFTGELFF | TGTGCCAGCAGATATAGGACAGGGTTCACCGGGGAGCTGTTTTTT
TRBJ1-6 | NA | NA | TRBV5-4 | CASSLVTGSPLHF | TGTGCCAGCAGCTTGGTTACGGGTTCACCCCTCCACTTT
TRBJ1-3 | NA | NA | TRBV9 | CASSVLDSRAHGNTIYF | TGTGCCAGCAGCGTTCTTGACAGTCGGGCCCACGGAAACACCATATATTTT
TRBJ2-7 | large | NA | TRBV5-6 | CASSLALLQDEQYF | TGTGCCAGCAGCTTGGCCCTCCTACAGGACGAGCAGTACTTC
TRBJ1-2 | NA | TRBD1 | TRBV6-1 | CASSEVGTAMYGYTF | TGTGCCAGCAGTGAAGTGGGGACAGCCATGTATGGCTACACCTTC
TRBJ1-1 | NA | TRBD1 | TRBV5-4 | CASSPGGTGGRNEAFF | TGTGCCAGCAGCCCGGGAGGGACAGGGGGACGGAATGAAGCTTTCTTT
TRBJ1-4 | NA | NA | TRBV5-5 | CASSTEAWDEKLFF | TGTGCCAGCAGCACGGAGGCGTGGGATGAAAAACTGTTTTTT
TRBJ1-4 | NA | NA | TRBV7-6 | CASSPSGATNEKLFF | TGTGCCAGCAGCCCCTCGGGTGCAACTAATGAAAAACTGTTTTTT
TRBJ2-2 | NA | TRBD1 | TRBV12-3/TRBV12-4 | CASRTGVAGELFF | TGTGCCAGCAGAACAGGGGTCGCCGGGGAGCTGTTTTTT
TRBJ2-7 | once | TRBD1 | TRBV6-5 | CASSYRTGATYEQYF | TGTGCCAGCAGTTATAGGACAGGAGCCACCTACGAGCAGTACTTC
TRBJ1-2 | NA | NA | TRBV6-5 | CASSYSIGGPPGGYTF | TGTGCCAGCAGTTACTCGATCGGGGGGCCCCCGGGAGGCTACACCTTC
TRBJ1-5 | NA | NA | TRBV11-3 | CASSQRQNSNQPQHF | TGTGCCAGCAGCCAGAGACAGAATAGCAATCAGCCCCAGCATTTT
TRBJ2-5 | NA | NA | TRBV7-7 | CASSLSPGGSETQYF | TGTGCCAGCAGCTTAAGTCCGGGGGGCAGTGAGACCCAGTACTTC
TRBJ2-7 | NA | NA | TRBV28 | CASSLRGRGSNEQYF | TGTGCCAGCAGTTTAAGAGGCAGGGGAAGCAACGAGCAGTACTTC
TRBJ2-3 | once | NA | TRBV19 | CASSIESGTSTDTQYF | TGTGCCAGTAGTATCGAATCAGGGACTAGCACAGATACGCAGTATTTT
TRBJ2-3 | NA | TRBD2 | TRBV20-1 | CSASLPGLAEDTQYF | TGCAGTGCTAGTTTACCGGGACTAGCTGAAGATACGCAGTATTTT
TRBJ1-5 | NA | NA | TRBV28 | CASSPYSNQPQHF | TGTGCCAGCAGTCCGTATAGCAATCAGCCCCAGCATTTT
TRBJ1-5 | NA | NA | TRBV28 | CATLTGLGQQILTYSNQPQHF | TGTGCCACCCTCACTGGGCTGGGGCAGCAAATACTAACATATAGCAATCAGCCCCAGCATTTT
TRBJ2-5 | NA | TRBD2 | TRBV4-3 | CASSQVSGGAWETQYF | TGCGCCAGCAGCCAAGTTAGCGGGGGGGCGTGGGAGACCCAGTACTTC
TRBJ2-1 | NA | NA | TRBV4-1 | CASSPTLARMDEQFF | TGCGCCAGCAGCCCCACCCTAGCGAGGATGGATGAGCAGTTCTTC
TRBJ1-1 | NA | TRBD1 | TRBV29-1 | CSVTETGVETEAFF | TGCAGCGTCACCGAAACAGGGGTAGAGACTGAAGCTTTCTTT
TRBJ2-3 | NA | NA | TRBV7-8 | CASSQGVWGTDTQYF | TGTGCCAGCAGCCAAGGGGTCTGGGGCACAGATACGCAGTATTTT
TRBJ2-7 | NA | TRBD2 | TRBV6-2/TRBV6-3 | CASSYGQAGEYEQYF | TGTGCCAGCAGTTACGGACAAGCGGGAGAATACGAGCAGTACTTC
TRBJ2-5 | once | TRBD1 | TRBV27 | CASSFGQGVETQYF | TGTGCCAGCAGTTTTGGACAGGGGGTAGAGACCCAGTACTTC
TRBJ2-1 | NA | NA | TRBV6-5 | CASQGFDEQFF | TGTGCCAGTCAGGGGTTCGATGAGCAGTTCTTC
TRBJ2-5 | NA | TRBD2 | TRBV4-3 | CASSQSTSGVQETQYF | TGCGCCAGCAGCCAATCAACTAGCGGAGTGCAAGAGACCCAGTACTTC
TRBJ2-5 | few | TRBD2 | TRBV7-9 | CASSLAVGLAGQETQYF | TGTGCCAGCAGCTTGGCGGTGGGACTAGCGGGACAAGAGACCCAGTACTTC
TRBJ2-3 | NA | TRBD2 | TRBV19 | CASSKIAGGSTDTQYF | TGTGCCAGTAGTAAAATAGCGGGGGGGAGCACAGATACGCAGTATTTT
TRBJ1-3 | NA | NA | TRBV4-1 | CASSRRSGRSDTIYF | TGCGCCAGCAGCCGCCGGTCAGGGAGGTCGGACACCATATATTTT
TRBJ2-3 | NA | TRBD2 | TRBV5-4 | CASSVTSGRADTQYF | TGTGCCAGCAGCGTGACTAGCGGGAGGGCAGATACGCAGTATTTT
TRBJ2-5 | NA | NA | TRBV2 | CASSDGGIVLAQETQYF | TGTGCCAGCAGTGACGGAGGAATTGTCTTGGCTCAAGAGACCCAGTACTTC
TRBJ2-6 | NA | NA | TRBV11-2 | CASSHTGANVLTF | TGTGCCAGCAGCCACACTGGGGCCAACGTCCTGACTTTC
TRBJ2-1 | once | NA | TRBV6-4 | CASSYEWGRNEQFF | TGTGCCAGCAGTTATGAATGGGGGCGCAATGAGCAGTTCTTC
TRBJ1-4 | NA | TRBD1 | TRBV4-1 | CASSQGGQGSGKLFF | TGCGCCAGCAGCCAGGGGGGACAGGGAAGTGGGAAACTGTTTTTT
TRBJ2-2 | NA | NA | TRBV5-1 | CASSLNGVNSGGELFF | TGCGCCAGCAGCCTAAACGGGGTTAACTCCGGCGGGGAGCTGTTTTTT
TRBJ1-1 | NA | TRBD1 | TRBV4-1 | CASSQDRHRGSGDTEAFF | TGCGCCAGCAGCCAAGATCGGCACAGGGGGTCGGGGGACACTGAAGCTTTCTTT
TRBJ1-4 | NA | TRBD1 | TRBV5-1 | CASSPNVGTGGNEKLFF | TGCGCCAGCAGCCCGAACGTTGGGACAGGGGGTAATGAAAAACTGTTTTTT
TRBJ2-2 | NA | NA | TRBV19 | CASNSPGEAGTGELFF | TGTGCCAGTAACTCCCCAGGGGAAGCGGGAACCGGGGAGCTGTTTTTT
TRBJ2-7 | NA | NA | TRBV7-2 | CASSLEGFYEQYF | TGTGCCAGCAGCTTAGAGGGGTTCTACGAGCAGTACTTC
TRBJ2-1 | NA | NA | TRBV6-1 | CASSEDVTEYNEQFF | TGTGCCAGCAGTGAAGACGTGACAGAATACAATGAGCAGTTCTTC
TRBJ1-2 | NA | NA | TRBV4-3 | CASSQDTGTAGRPSYGYTF | TGCGCCAGCAGCCAAGATACTGGAACAGCCGGCCGACCCAGCTATGGCTACACCTTC
TRBJ2-7 | once | TRBD2 | TRBV28 | CASSLIAGGHEQYF | TGTGCCAGCAGCCTAATAGCGGGAGGGCACGAGCAGTACTTC